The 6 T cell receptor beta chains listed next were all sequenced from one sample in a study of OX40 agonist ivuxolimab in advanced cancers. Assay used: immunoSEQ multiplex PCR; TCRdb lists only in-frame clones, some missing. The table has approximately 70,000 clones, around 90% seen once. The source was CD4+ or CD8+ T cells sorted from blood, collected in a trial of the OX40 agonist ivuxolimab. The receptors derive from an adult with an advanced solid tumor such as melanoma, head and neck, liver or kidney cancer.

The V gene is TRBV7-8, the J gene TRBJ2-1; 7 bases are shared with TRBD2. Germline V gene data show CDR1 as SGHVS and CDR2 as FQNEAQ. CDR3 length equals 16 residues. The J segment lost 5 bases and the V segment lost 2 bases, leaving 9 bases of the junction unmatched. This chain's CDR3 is CASSLPGGRVHNEQFF. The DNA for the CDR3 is TGTGCCAGCAGCTTACCAGGCGGGAGAGTTCACAATGAGCAGTTCTTC.

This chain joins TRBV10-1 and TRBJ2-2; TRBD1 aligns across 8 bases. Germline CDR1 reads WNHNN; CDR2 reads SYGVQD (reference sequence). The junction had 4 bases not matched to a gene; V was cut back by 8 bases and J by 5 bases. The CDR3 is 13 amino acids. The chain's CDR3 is CASGGQDTGELFF. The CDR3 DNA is TGCGCCAGCGGGGGACAGGATACCGGGGAGCTGTTTTTT.

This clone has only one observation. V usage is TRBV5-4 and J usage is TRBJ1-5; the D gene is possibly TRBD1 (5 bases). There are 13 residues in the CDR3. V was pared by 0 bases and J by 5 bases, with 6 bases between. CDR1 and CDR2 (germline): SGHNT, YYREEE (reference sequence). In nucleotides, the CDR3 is TGTGCCAGCAGCTTGGGGGGGGATCAGCCCCAGCATTTT. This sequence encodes CASSLGGDQPQHF.

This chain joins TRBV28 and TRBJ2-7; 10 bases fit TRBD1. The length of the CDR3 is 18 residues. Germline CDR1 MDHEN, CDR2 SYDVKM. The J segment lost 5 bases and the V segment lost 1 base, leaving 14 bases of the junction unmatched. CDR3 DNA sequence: TGTGCCAGCAGTTTATACCCAGGACAGGGGGTTCGTCACAACGAGCAGTACTTC. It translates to CASSLYPGQGVRHNEQYF.

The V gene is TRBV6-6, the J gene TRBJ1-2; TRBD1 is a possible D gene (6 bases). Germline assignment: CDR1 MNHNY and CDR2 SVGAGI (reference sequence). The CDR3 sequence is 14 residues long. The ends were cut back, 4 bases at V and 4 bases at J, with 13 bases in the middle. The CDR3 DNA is TGTGCCAGCAGTTGGACACAGGGTTTCTATGGCTACACCTTC. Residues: CASSWTQGFYGYTF.

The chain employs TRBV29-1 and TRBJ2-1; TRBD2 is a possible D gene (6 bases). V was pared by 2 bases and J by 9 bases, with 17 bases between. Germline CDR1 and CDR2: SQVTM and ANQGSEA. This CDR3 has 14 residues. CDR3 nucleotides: TGCAGCGTTGAAAGGCAGGAGACTAGTGGTGAGCAGTTCTTC. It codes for CSVERQETSGEQFF.